This section outlines one T cell receptor (beta chain) sequence together with its context. What it recognizes is unknown. The data belong to a study of post-analysis software for immune sequencing data. Study findings and constraints: When patients were compared with controls, about 5 TRBV segments were more frequent, TRBV5-6, TRBV5-1 and TRBV20-1 among them.

TCR beta libraries were prepared from cDNA with unique molecular identifiers. TCRdb fed the PCR reads into MiXCR, producing one record per CDR3 protein. The sample consists of hundreds of thousands of distinct CDR3 sequences, 53% of them appearing once. CDR3 length: 12 residues. V was clipped by 6 bases and J by 6 bases, with 12 bases between them. Specimen: blood. The gene calls are TRBV12-3 or TRBV12-4 and TRBJ2-7; D may match TRBD1 or TRBD2 (5 bases each). The clonotype comes from a girl under 18 with multiple sclerosis. CDR3 sequence: CASSGAGLEQYF. Written as DNA, the CDR3 is TGTGCCAGCAGCGGGGCAGGGCTCGAGCAGTACTTC.